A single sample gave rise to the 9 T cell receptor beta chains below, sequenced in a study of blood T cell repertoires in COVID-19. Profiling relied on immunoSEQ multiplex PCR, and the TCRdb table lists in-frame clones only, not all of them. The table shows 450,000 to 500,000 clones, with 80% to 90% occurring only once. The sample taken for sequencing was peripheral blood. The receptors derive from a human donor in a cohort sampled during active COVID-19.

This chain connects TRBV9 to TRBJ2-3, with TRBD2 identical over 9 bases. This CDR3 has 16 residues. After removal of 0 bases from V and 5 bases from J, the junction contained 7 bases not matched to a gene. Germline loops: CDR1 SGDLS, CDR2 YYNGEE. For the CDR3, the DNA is TGTGCCAGCAGCGTAGAAGGCGGGAGGGCAGGAGATACGCAGTATTTT. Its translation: CASSVEGGRAGDTQYF.

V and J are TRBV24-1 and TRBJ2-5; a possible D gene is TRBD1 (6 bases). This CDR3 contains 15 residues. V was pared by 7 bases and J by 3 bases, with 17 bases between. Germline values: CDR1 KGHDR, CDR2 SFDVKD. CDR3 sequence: CATRSGQLGEETQYF. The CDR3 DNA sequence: TGTGCCACCAGGTCCGGACAGTTGGGGGAAGAGACCCAGTACTTC.

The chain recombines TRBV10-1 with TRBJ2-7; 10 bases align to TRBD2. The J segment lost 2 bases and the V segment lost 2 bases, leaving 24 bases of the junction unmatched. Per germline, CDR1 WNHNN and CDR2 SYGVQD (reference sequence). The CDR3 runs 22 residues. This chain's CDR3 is CASSESRRTPGQLAGGPYEQYF. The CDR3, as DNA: TGCGCCAGCAGTGAGAGTAGGCGGACCCCGGGACAATTAGCGGGAGGTCCCTACGAGCAGTACTTC.

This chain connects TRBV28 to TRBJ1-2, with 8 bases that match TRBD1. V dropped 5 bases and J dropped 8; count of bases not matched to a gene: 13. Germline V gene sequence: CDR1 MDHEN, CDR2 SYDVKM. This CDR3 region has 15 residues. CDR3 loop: CASSPLDREVAGYTF. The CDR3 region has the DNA TGTGCCAGCAGTCCCTTGGACAGGGAAGTGGCCGGCTACACCTTC.

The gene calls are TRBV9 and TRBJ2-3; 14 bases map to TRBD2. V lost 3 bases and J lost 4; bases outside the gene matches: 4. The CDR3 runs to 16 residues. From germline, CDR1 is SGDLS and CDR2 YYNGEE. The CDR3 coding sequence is TGTGCCAGCAGCGCGACTAGCGGGAGGGCGGCAGATACGCAGTATTTT. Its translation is CASSATSGRAADTQYF.

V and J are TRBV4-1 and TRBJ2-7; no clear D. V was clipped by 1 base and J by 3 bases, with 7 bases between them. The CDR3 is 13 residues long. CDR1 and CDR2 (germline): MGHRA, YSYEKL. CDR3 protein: CASSQGQNYEQYF. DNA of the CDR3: TGCGCCAGCAGCCAAGGGCAGAACTACGAGCAGTACTTC.

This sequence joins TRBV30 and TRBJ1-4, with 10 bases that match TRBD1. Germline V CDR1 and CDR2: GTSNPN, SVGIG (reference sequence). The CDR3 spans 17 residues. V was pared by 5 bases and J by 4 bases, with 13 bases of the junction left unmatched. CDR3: CAWGTGAYFPVNEKLFF. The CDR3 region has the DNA TGTGCCTGGGGGACAGGGGCTTATTTCCCGGTTAATGAAAAACTGTTTTTT. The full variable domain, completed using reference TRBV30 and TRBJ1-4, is SQTIHQWPATLVQPVGSPLSLECTVEGTSNPNLYWYRQAAGRGLQLLFYSVGIGQISSEVPQNLSASRPQDRQFILSSKKLLLSDSGFYLCAWGTGAYFPVNEKLFFGSGTQLSVL.

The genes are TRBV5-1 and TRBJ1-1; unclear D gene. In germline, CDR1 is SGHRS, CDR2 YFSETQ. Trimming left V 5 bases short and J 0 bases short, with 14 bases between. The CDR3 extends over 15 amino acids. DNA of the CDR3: TGCGCCAGCAGAATAGGACTGCAGCTGAACACTGAAGCTTTCTTT. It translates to CASRIGLQLNTEAFF.

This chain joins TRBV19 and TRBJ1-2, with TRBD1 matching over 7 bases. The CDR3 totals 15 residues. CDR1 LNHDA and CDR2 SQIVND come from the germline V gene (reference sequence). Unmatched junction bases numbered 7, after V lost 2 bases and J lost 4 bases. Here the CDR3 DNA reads TGTGCCAGTAGTATATCGGACAGGAGAACCTATGGCTACACCTTC. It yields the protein CASSISDRRTYGYTF. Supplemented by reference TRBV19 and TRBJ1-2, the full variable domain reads DGGITQSPKYLFRKEGQNVTLSCEQNLNHDAMYWYRQDPGQGLRLIYYSQIVNDFQKGDIAEGYSVSREKKESFPLTVTSAQKNPTAFYLCASSISDRRTYGYTFGSGTRLTVV.